This TCR beta chain came from a study of cytomegalovirus exposure and HLA in healthy donors. About this clone: Its target is not known.

Study-wide results and caveats: For most TCR beta V segments, an earlier analysis put the productive rate at about 87% or about 30% of the time. Another analysis was done later, and it associated approximately 15,000 TCR beta sequences with HLA alleles at 0.05 false discovery rate. Immune exposure information comprised only CMV serostatus.

Primers: 60 Vbeta forward and 13 Jbeta reverse. In the original analysis: The count from a later analysis was 60 million to 85 million unique TCR beta chains, some 9.9 million of them shared. Generated by immunoSEQ multiplex PCR, the TCRdb table keeps only in-frame clones and is missing some. Clone size and V and J calls were adopted from that table, with D and trimming inferred from the DNA. The sample includes around 110,000 clones, approximately 79% of them seen just once. The sample consisted of PBMCs. This clonotype was sampled from a man in his sixties in good health and CMV-seronegative.

This chain's CDR3 is CASSLGGGRADTQYF. The CDR3 coding sequence is TGTGCCAGCAGCTTAGGTGGGGGCAGGGCAGATACGCAGTATTTT. The chain couples TRBV7-9 to TRBJ2-3; D may be TRBD1 (6 bases). Germline-derived CDR1 and CDR2 are SEHNR and FQNEAQ (reference sequence). This CDR3 comprises 15 residues. Trimming took off 1 base at V and 4 bases at J, with 12 bases between the two ends.